This entry is about one T cell receptor (beta chain). Antigen specificity is unknown. This record comes from a study of T cell responses to AZD1222 COVID-19 vaccine. Overall study results and limits: In all cases, repertoires were sampled only after the peak T cell response.

Germline-derived CDR1 and CDR2 are WSHSY and SAAADI. V was shortened by 4 bases and J by 2 bases, with 12 bases between the two germline ends. This CDR3 comprises 14 residues. This table comes from immunoSEQ multiplex PCR, and its TCRdb copy is limited to in-frame clones, with some not included. The sample has 100,000 to 150,000 clones; roughly 92% are singletons. Sample: peripheral blood, taken on day 0 of AZD1222 vaccination. This TCR was sampled from an adult in good health. J is TRBJ2-7 and V is TRBV10-2; a weak D match, TRBD2 (6 bases). The CDR3 reads CASSVLRGAYEQYF. CDR3 DNA: TGCGCCAGCAGTGTATTGCGGGGAGCCTACGAGCAGTACTTC.